This T cell receptor (beta chain) is from a study of breast tumors, draining lymph nodes, adjacent tissues. Whole-study results and caveats: Compared with lymph nodes, tumors were less diverse; compared with nontumor tissue, more. The lymph node origin of tumor T cells was framed as consistent with a hypothesis, not demonstrated. Data fit most tumor T cells coming from lymph node, expanding in tumor.

This clonotype was detected many times. The target antigen is unknown. Germline-derived CDR1 and CDR2 are SQVTM and ANQGSEA. With V trimmed by 4 bases and J by 6 bases, 6 bases remained unmatched. The CDR3 spans 13 residues. TCRdb passed the multiplex PCR reads through MiXCR, listing each CDR3 protein once. This sample has roughly 100,000 distinct CDR3 sequences, with roughly 29% found just once. Samples came from axillary lymph nodes draining the breast cancer. The source of this sequence is a female donor with breast cancer. Some clones in this sample may be carry-over from other donors' samples. The sequencing sample was made of axillary lymph node tissue. V usage is TRBV29-1 and J usage is TRBJ2-4, with TRBD2 matching over 7 bases. This CDR3 is CSVAAAGLNIQYF. The CDR3, as DNA: TGCAGCGTTGCGGCAGCGGGACTAAACATTCAGTACTTC.